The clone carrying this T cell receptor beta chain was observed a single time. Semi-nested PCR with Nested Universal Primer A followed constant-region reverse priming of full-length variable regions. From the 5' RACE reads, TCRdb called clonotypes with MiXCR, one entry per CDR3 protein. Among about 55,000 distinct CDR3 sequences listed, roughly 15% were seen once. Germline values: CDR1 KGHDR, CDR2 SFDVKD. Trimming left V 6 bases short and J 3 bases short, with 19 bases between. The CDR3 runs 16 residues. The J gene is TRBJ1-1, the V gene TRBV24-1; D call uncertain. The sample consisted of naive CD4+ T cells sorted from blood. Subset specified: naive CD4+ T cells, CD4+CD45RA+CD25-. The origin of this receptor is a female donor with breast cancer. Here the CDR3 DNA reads TGTGCCACCAGTTCCGTTGAGGCCGCAGGACACACTGAAGCTTTCTTT. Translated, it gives CATSSVEAAGHTEAFF.